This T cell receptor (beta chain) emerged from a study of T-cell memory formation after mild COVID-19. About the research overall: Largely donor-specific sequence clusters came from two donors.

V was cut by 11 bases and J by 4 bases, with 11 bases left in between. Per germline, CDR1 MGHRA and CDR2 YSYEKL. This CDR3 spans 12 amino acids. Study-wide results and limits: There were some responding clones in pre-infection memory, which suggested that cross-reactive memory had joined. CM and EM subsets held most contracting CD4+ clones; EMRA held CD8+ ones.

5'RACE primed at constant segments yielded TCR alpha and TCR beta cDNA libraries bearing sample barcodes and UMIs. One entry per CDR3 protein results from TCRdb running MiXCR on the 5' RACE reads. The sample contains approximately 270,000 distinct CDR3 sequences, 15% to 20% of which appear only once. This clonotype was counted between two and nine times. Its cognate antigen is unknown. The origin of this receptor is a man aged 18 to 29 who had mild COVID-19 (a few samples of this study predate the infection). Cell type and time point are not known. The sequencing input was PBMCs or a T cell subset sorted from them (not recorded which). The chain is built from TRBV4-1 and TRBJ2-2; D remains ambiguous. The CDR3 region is CASLGFTGELFF. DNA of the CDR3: TGCGCCTCCTTGGGTTTCACCGGGGAGCTGTTTTTT.